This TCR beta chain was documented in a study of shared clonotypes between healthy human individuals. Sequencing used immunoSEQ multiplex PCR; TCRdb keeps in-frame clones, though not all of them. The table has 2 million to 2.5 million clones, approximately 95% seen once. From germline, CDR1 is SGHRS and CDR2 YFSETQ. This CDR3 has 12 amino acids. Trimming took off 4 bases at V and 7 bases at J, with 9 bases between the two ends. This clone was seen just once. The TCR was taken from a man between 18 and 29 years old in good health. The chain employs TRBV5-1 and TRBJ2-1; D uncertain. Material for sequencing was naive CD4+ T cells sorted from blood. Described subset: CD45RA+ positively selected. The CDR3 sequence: CASSRTLNEQFF. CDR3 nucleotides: TGCGCCAGCAGCCGGACCTTGAATGAGCAGTTCTTC.